This T cell receptor beta chain was profiled in a study of blood T cell repertoires in COVID-19. At the level of the study: The samples span acute and convalescent COVID-19 from the United States, Italy and Spain. Nucleic acid was either cDNA or gDNA, and it came from T cells, B-cell-depleted T cells, or PBMCs.

Trimming removed 0 bases from V and 3 bases from J, with 9 bases in between. Germline lookup yields CDR1 MNHEY and CDR2 SVGAGI. The CDR3 totals 16 residues. Authors' methods: Amplified reference gene primers provided the basis for estimating nucleated cell counts. This table comes from immunoSEQ multiplex PCR, and its TCRdb copy is limited to in-frame clones, with some not included. V and J calls and clone size are as listed in that table; D and trimming were resolved from the DNA. The sample yields 34,000 or so clones, approximately 80% seen once. The V call is TRBV6-5, the J call TRBJ2-6; the D gene is possibly TRBD1 (5 bases). The origin of this receptor is an elderly man with acute or convalescent COVID-19. The sequencing input was peripheral blood. Here the CDR3 DNA reads TGTGCCAGCAGTTACTCTGGGGCAGGTGGGGCCAACGTCCTGACTTTC. It translates to CASSYSGAGGANVLTF.